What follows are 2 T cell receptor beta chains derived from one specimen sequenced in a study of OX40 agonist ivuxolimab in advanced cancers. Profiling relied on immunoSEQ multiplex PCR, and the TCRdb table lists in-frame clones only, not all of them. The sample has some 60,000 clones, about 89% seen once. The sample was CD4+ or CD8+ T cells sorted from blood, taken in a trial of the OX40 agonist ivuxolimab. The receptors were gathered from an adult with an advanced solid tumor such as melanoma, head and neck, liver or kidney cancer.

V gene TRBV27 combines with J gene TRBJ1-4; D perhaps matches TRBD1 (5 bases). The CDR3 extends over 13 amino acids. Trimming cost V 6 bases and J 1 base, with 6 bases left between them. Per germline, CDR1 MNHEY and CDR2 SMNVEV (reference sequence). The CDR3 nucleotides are TGTGCCAGCAGGGGGGGAACTAATGAAAAACTGTTTTTT. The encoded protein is CASRGGTNEKLFF.

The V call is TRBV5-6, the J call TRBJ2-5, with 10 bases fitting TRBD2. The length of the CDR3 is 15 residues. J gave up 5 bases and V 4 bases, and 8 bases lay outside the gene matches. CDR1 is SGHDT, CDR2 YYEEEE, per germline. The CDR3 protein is CASSRNSGGLETQYF. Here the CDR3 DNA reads TGTGCCAGCAGCCGAAATAGCGGGGGGTTGGAGACCCAGTACTTC.